This TCR beta chain was sequenced during a study of cytomegalovirus exposure and HLA in healthy donors. Points from the study as a whole: Available immune exposure information covered CMV serostatus only.

With respect to this clone: The target antigen is unknown.

V lost 1 base and J 8 bases, leaving 14 bases between the germline ends. Per the germline V gene, CDR1 is MNHEY and CDR2 is SVGAGI. This CDR3 spans 14 amino acids. Donors had nominal health at sampling but likely had unrecorded immune exposures. The PCR ran on 60 Vbeta and 13 Jbeta primers. Assay: immunoSEQ multiplex PCR; the TCRdb copy retains only in-frame clones and omits some. The sample shows roughly 100,000 clones, around 74% of them seen only once. Source material: PBMCs. The chain is built from TRBV6-5 and TRBJ1-1, with a possible D match to TRBD1 (5 bases). The receptor's source is a woman in her thirties or forties in good health and CMV-seropositive. The CDR3 sequence is CASSYWGNSDEAFF. The CDR3 nucleotides are TGTGCCAGCAGTTACTGGGGCAACTCAGACGAAGCTTTCTTT.